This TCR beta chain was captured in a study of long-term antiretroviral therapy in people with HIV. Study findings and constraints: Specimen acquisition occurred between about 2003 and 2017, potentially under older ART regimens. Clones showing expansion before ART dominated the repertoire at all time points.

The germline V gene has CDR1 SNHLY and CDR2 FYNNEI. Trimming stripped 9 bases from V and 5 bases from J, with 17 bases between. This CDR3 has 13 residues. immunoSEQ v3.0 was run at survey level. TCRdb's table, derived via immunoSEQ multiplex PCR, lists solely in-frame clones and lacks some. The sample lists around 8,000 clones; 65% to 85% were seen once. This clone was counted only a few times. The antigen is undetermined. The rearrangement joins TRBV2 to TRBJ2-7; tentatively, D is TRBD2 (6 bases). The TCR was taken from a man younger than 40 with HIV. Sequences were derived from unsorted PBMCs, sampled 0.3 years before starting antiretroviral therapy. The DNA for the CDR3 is TGTGCCAGTACAGTTTTCCGGGGGAACGAGCAGTACTTC. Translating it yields CASTVFRGNEQYF.